This T cell receptor beta chain was recorded in a study of blood T cell repertoires in COVID-19. The overall study: Italy, Spain and the United States were the sources of the convalescent and acute COVID-19 samples. T cells, B-cell-depleted T cells, or PBMCs supplied cDNA or gDNA.

TCRdb's copy holds only in-frame clones and misses some; the assay was immunoSEQ multiplex PCR. The sample lists about 68,000 clones; roughly 87% were seen once. Trimming removed 6 bases from V and 0 bases from J; junction bases left unmatched: 8. The CDR3 has 18 residues. Germline values: CDR1 LNHDA, CDR2 SQIVND (reference sequence). The source of this sequence is a woman aged 50 to 60 with COVID-19, enrolled during active disease. Sequenced sample: peripheral blood. The rearrangement links TRBV19 to TRBJ2-6, with 10 bases lining up with TRBD2. CDR3 sequence: CASSKGTSAPSGANVLTF. The CDR3, as DNA: TGTGCCAGTAGCAAAGGGACTAGCGCGCCCTCTGGGGCCAACGTCCTGACTTTC.